Following are 10 T cell receptor beta chains from one sample sequenced in a study of blood T cell repertoires in COVID-19. Some clones are missing from TCRdb's copy, which holds only in-frame ones; the method was immunoSEQ multiplex PCR. Altogether about 190,000 clones are present, roughly 88% being singletons, with the ten largest covering approximately 5.6%. The material sequenced was peripheral blood. These receptors were obtained from a woman in her thirties or forties who had recovered from COVID-19.

V usage is TRBV2 and J usage is TRBJ2-1; 10 bases are a match to TRBD2. This CDR3 has 13 amino acids. CDR1 and CDR2 from the germline V gene are SNHLY and FYNNEI. After removal of 7 bases from V and 7 bases from J, the junction contained 4 bases not matched to a gene. The CDR3 sequence is CASKGLARNEQFF. For the CDR3, the DNA is TGTGCCAGCAAGGGACTAGCGAGGAATGAGCAGTTCTTC. Based on the CDR3 plus reference TRBV2 and TRBJ2-1, the full variable domain is EPEVTQTPSHQVTQMGQEVILRCVPISNHLYFYWYRQILGQKVEFLVSFYNNEISEKSEIFDDQFSVERPDGSNFTLKIRSTKLEDSAMYFCASKGLARNEQFFGPGTRLTVL.

This chain links TRBV3-1 (or the pseudogene TRBV3-2) with TRBJ2-1, with D possibly TRBD2 on 7 matching bases. This CDR3 has 15 residues. Germline CDR1 is LGHDT and CDR2 is YNNKEL (reference sequence). Trimming took 8 bases from V and 0 from J, leaving 14 bases between them. DNA of the CDR3: TGTGCCAGCGAGTCACGGGGGGCCTCCTACAATGAGCAGTTCTTC. It is translated as CASESRGASYNEQFF.

The rearrangement uses TRBV30 and TRBJ2-2; the match to TRBD2 covers 7 bases. V lost 5 bases and J lost 0; bases outside the gene matches: 6. CDR1 and CDR2 from the germline V gene are GTSNPN and SVGIG (reference sequence). CDR3 length: 15 residues. The CDR3 spells CAWEGGAANTGELFF. The CDR3 bases are TGTGCCTGGGAGGGAGGGGCAGCGAACACCGGGGAGCTGTTTTTT.

This clone was recorded a few times. This chain joins TRBV5-1 and TRBJ1-4; D is ambiguous. The CDR3 length is 13 residues. CDR1 is SGHRS and CDR2 is YFSETQ in the germline V gene. The ends were cut back, 5 bases at V and 4 bases at J, with 9 bases in the middle. The CDR3: CASRLNINEKLFF. CDR3 nucleotide sequence: TGCGCCAGCAGGCTCAACATTAATGAAAAACTGTTTTTT. The whole variable domain, filled in from reference TRBV5-1 and TRBJ1-4, reads KAGVTQTPRYLIKTRGQQVTLSCSPISGHRSVSWYQQTPGQGLQFLFEYFSETQRNKGNFPGRFSGRQFSNSRSEMNVSTLELGDSALYLCASRLNINEKLFFGSGTQLSVL.

V is TRBV6-2 or TRBV6-3 and J is TRBJ2-5, with D tentatively TRBD1 (6 bases). This CDR3 has 15 residues. The V and J ends lost 2 bases and 5 bases respectively, with 15 bases between them. Per germline, CDR1 MNHEY and CDR2 SVGEGT. The CDR3 region has the DNA TGTGCCAGCAGTTACGGCCAGGGGAATTGGGAGACCCAGTACTTC. It specifies CASSYGQGNWETQYF.

The chain couples TRBV5-6 to TRBJ1-1, with a weak D call TRBD1 (6 bases). Trimming removed 1 base from V and 1 base from J, with 11 bases in between. From germline, CDR1 is SGHDT and CDR2 YYEEEE. This CDR3 is built from 15 residues. The CDR3 DNA reads TGTGCCAGCAGCTTGTTAGACAGGCCGAACACTGAAGCTTTCTTT. Amino acid sequence: CASSLLDRPNTEAFF.

V usage is TRBV6-5 and J usage is TRBJ1-6; 11 positions agree with TRBD1. CDR1 and CDR2 (germline): MNHEY, SVGAGI. This CDR3 region has 14 residues. The trim removed 5 bases at V and 7 bases at J, leaving 1 base unmatched. CDR3 amino acids: CASSRDRGNSPLHF. The CDR3 DNA reads as TGTGCCAGCAGTCGGGACAGGGGGAATTCACCCCTCCACTTT.

The chain links TRBV4-3 to TRBJ1-1, with no clear D. The V and J ends lost 4 bases and 3 bases respectively, with 9 bases between them. Germline assignment: CDR1 LGHNA and CDR2 YSLEER. This CDR3 has 13 residues. CDR3 sequence reads: CASSLGWDTEAFF. The CDR3 DNA sequence: TGCGCCAGCAGCCTCGGGTGGGACACTGAAGCTTTCTTT.

The J gene is TRBJ2-1, the V gene TRBV6-1; no firm D call. The V gene's germline CDR1 is MNHNS and CDR2 SASEGT. V dropped 0 bases and J dropped 0 bases, with 9 bases sitting between them. CDR3 size: 16 residues. Here the CDR3 DNA reads TGTGCCAGCAGTGAAGCGCTCTGGAGCTCCTACAATGAGCAGTTCTTC. Translation gives CASSEALWSSYNEQFF.

This chain joins TRBV2 and TRBJ1-5; D remains ambiguous. The germline V and J ends were trimmed by 2 bases and 0 bases, with 8 bases remaining between them. CDR3 length equals 15 residues. Germline V lookup: CDR1 SNHLY, CDR2 FYNNEI. DNA of the CDR3: TGTGCCAGCAGTGAACAGGCGCGTAGCAATCAGCCCCAGCATTTT. Translated, it gives CASSEQARSNQPQHF. Full variable domain (missing parts from reference TRBV2 and TRBJ1-5): EPEVTQTPSHQVTQMGQEVILRCVPISNHLYFYWYRQILGQKVEFLVSFYNNEISEKSEIFDDQFSVERPDGSNFTLKIRSTKLEDSAMYFCASSEQARSNQPQHFGDGTRLSIL.